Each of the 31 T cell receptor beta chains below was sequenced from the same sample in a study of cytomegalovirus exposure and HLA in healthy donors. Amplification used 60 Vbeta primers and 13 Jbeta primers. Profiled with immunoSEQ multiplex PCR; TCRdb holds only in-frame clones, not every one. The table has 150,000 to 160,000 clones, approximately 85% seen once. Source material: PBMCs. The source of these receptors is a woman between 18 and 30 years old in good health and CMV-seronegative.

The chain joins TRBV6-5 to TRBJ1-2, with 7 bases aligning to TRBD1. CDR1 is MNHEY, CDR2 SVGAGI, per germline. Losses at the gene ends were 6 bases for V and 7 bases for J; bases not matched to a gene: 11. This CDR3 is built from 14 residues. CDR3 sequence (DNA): TGTGCCAGCAGCAGACCGACAGGGCGTAGTGGCTACACCTTC. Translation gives CASSRPTGRSGYTF.

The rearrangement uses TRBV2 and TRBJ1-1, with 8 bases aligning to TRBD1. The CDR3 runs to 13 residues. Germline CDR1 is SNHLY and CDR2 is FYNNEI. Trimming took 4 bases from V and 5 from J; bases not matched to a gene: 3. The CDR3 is CASSATGGTEAFF. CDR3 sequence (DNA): TGTGCCAGCAGTGCAACAGGGGGAACTGAAGCTTTCTTT.

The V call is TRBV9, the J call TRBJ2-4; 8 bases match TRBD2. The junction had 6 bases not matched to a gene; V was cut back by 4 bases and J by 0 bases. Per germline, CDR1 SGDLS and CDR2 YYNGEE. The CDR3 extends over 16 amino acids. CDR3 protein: CASSIGGGLAKNIQYF. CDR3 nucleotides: TGTGCCAGCAGCATCGGGGGGGGACTAGCCAAAAACATTCAGTACTTC.

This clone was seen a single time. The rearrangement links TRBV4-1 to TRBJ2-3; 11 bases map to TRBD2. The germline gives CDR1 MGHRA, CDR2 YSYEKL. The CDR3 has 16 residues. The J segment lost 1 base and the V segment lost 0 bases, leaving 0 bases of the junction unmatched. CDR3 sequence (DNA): TGCGCCAGCAGCCAAGAGGGACTAGCGGGCACAGATACGCAGTATTTT. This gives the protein CASSQEGLAGTDTQYF.

CDR3 loop: CASSLGTEGTDTQYF. As DNA, the CDR3 is TGCGCCAGCAGCTTGGGAACGGAGGGCACAGATACGCAGTATTTT. The chain combines TRBV5-1 with TRBJ2-3, with TRBD2 as a possible D gene (5 bases). There are 15 residues in the CDR3. Germline V gives CDR1 SGHRS, CDR2 YFSETQ. V shed 0 bases and J shed 1 base, with 9 bases lying between them.

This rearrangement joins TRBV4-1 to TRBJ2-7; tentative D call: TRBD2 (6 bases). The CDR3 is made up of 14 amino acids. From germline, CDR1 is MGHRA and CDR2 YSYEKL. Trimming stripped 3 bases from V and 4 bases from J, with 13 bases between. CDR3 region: CASSQEGLGYEQYF. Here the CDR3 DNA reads TGCGCCAGCAGCCAGGAGGGACTGGGGTACGAGCAGTACTTC.

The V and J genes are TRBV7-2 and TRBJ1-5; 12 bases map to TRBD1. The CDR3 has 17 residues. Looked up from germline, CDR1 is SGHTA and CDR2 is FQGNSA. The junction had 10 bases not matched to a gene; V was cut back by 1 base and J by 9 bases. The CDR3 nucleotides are TGTGCCAGCAGCTTAGGGGGGACAGGGGGCGTTCTAAGGCCCCAGCATTTT. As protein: CASSLGGTGGVLRPQHF.

The CDR3 coding sequence is TGTGCCAGCAGCTTAGGGGGACAGAAAGGTTCACCCCTCCACTTT. Its translation: CASSLGGQKGSPLHF. The rearrangement joins TRBV11-3 to TRBJ1-6; 7 nucleotides line up with TRBD1. With 1 base clipped from V and 9 bases from J, the junction kept 6 bases outside the gene matches. The CDR3 extends over 15 amino acids. The germline V gene encodes CDR1 SGHNT and CDR2 YENEEA.

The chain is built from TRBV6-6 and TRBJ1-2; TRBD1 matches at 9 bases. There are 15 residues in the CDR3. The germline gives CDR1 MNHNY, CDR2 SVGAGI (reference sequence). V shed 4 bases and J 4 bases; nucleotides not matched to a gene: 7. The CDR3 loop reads CASSSTGGLLYGYTF. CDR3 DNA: TGTGCCAGCAGTTCAACAGGGGGCCTGCTCTATGGCTACACCTTC.

CDR3 nucleotide sequence: TGTGCCAGCAGTTCCCCGGGACAGGGGAGGAACACCATATATTTT. Translation: CASSSPGQGRNTIYF. The chain combines TRBV6-6 with TRBJ1-3; 10 bases map to TRBD1. This CDR3 region has 15 residues. Trimming cost V 4 bases and J 7 bases; bases outside gene matches: 7. The germline CDR1 and CDR2 sequences are MNHNY and SVGAGI (reference sequence).

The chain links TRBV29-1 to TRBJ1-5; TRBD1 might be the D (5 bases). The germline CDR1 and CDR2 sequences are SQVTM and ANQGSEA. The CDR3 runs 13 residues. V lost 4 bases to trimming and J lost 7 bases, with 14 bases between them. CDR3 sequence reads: CSVGQAEGQPQHF. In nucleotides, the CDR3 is TGCAGCGTTGGCCAGGCGGAGGGGCAGCCCCAGCATTTT. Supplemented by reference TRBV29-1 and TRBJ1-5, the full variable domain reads SAVISQKPSRDICQRGTSLTIQCQVDSQVTMMFWYRQQPGQSLTLIATANQGSEATYESGFVIDKFPISRPNLTFSTLTVSNMSPEDSSIYLCSVGQAEGQPQHFGDGTRLSIL.

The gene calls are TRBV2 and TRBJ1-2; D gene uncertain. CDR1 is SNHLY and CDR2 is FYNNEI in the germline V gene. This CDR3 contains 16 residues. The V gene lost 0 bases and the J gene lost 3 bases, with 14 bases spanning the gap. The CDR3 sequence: CASSEALWAGDYGYTF. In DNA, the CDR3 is TGTGCCAGCAGTGAAGCGCTGTGGGCAGGTGACTATGGCTACACCTTC.

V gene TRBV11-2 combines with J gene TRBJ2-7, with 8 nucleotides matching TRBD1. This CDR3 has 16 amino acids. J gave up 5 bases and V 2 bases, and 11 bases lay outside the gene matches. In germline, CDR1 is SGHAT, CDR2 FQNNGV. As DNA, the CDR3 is TGTGCCAGCAGCTTAATGGCAGGGGGCGTCTCGCACGAGCAGTACTTC. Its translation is CASSLMAGGVSHEQYF. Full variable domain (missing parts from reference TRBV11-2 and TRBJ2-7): EAGVAQSPRYKIIEKRQSVAFWCNPISGHATLYWYQQILGQGPKLLIQFQNNGVVDDSQLPKDRFSAERLKGVDSTLKIQPAKLEDSAVYLCASSLMAGGVSHEQYFGPGTRLTVT.

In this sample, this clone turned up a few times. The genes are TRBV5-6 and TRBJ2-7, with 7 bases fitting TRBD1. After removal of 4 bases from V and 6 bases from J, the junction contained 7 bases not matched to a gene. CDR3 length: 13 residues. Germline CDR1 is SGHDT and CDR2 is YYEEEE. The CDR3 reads CASSLGTALEQYF. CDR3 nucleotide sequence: TGTGCCAGCAGCCTAGGGACAGCGCTCGAGCAGTACTTC. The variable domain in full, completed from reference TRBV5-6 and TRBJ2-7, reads DAGVTQSPTHLIKTRGQQVTLRCSPKSGHDTVSWYQQALGQGPQFIFQYYEEEERQRGNFPDRFSGHQFPNYSSELNVNALLLGDSALYLCASSLGTALEQYFGPGTRLTVT.

CDR3 region: CASSPREVSSPLHF. The CDR3 DNA follows: TGTGCCAGCAGCCCCAGGGAGGTCTCTTCACCCCTCCACTTT. The chain combines TRBV7-9 with TRBJ1-6; the D gene is possibly TRBD1 (5 bases). In germline, CDR1 is SEHNR, CDR2 FQNEAQ (reference sequence). Deletions cut 5 bases from V and 9 bases from J, with 14 bases between. This CDR3 comprises 14 residues.

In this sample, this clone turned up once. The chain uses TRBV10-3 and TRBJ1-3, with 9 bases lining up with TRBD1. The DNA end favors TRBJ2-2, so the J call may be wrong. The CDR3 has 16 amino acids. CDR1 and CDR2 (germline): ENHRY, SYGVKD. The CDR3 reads CAISESKGQGTGELFF. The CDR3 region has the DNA TGTGCCATCAGTGAGTCGAAGGGACAGGGAACCGGGGAGCTGTTTTTT.

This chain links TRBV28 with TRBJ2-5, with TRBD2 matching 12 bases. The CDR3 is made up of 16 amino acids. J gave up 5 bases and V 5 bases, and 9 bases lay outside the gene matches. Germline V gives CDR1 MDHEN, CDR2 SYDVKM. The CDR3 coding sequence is TGTGCCAGCAGTCCTGGACTAGCGGGACTTACGGAGACCCAGTACTTC. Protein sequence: CASSPGLAGLTETQYF.

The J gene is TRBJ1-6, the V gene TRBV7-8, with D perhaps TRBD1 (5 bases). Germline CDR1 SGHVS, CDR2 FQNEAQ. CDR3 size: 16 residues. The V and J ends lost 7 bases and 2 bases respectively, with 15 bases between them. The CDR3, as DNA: TGTGCCAGCACCCAAGAGGACATTGCCTATAATTCACCCCTCCACTTT. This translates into CASTQEDIAYNSPLHF. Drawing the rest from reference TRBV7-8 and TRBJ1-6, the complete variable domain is GAGVSQSPRYKVAKRGQDVALRCDPISGHVSLFWYQQALGQGPEFLTYFQNEAQLDKSGLPSDRFFAERPEGSVSTLKIQRTQQEDSAVYLCASTQEDIAYNSPLHFGNGTRLTVT.

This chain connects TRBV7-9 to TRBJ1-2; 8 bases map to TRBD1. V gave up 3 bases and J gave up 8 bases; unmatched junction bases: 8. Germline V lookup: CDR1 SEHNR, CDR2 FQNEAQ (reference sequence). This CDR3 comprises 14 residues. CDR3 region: CASSFGQGMDGYTF. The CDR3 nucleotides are TGTGCCAGCAGCTTCGGACAGGGAATGGACGGCTACACCTTC.

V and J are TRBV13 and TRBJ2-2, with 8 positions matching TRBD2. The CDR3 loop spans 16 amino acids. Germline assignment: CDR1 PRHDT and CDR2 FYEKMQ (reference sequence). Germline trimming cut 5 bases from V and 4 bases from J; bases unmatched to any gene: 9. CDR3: CASSPSGLGGTGELFF. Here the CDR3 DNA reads TGTGCCAGCAGCCCGTCGGGACTAGGTGGCACCGGGGAGCTGTTTTTT.

The CDR3 region has the DNA TGTGCCAGCCGTCAGACAGGGGACGAGCAGTACTTC. Translation: CASRQTGDEQYF. The genes are TRBV18 and TRBJ2-7, with 8 bases matching TRBD1. Germline CDR1 and CDR2: KGHSH and LQKENI. The J segment lost 5 bases and the V segment lost 8 bases, leaving 5 bases of the junction unmatched. The CDR3 is 12 amino acids.

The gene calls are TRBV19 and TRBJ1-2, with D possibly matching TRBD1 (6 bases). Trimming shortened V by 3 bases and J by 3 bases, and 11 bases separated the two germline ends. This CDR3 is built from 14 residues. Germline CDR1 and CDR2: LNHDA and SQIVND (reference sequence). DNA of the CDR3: TGTGCCAGTAGTATCAGCAGGGGCTACTATGGCTACACCTTC. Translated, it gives CASSISRGYYGYTF.

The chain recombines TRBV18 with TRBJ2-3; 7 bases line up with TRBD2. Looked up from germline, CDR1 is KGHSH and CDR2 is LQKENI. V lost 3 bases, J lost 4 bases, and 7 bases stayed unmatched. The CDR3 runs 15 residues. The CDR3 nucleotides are TGTGCCAGCTCACCGCTATGGCGGGGGTCAGATACGCAGTATTTT. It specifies CASSPLWRGSDTQYF.

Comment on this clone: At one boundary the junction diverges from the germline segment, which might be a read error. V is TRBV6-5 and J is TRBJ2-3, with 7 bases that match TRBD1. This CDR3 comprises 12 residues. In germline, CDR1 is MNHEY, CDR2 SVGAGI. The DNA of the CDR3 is TGTGCCAGCAGTTACTCCCAGGGACAGTTCTTATTT. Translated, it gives CASSYSQGQFLF.

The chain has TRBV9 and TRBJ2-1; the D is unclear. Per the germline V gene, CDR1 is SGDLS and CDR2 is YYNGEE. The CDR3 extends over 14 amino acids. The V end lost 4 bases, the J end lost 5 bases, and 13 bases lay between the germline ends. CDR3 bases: TGTGCCAGCAGCCCCCGACCCCGGGACAATGAGCAGTTCTTC. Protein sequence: CASSPRPRDNEQFF.

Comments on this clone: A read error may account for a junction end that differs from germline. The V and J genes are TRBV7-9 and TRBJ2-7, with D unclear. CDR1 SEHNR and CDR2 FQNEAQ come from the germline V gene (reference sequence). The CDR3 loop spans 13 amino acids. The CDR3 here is CSSSQLGPYEQYF. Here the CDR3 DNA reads TGTTCCAGCAGCCAATTGGGCCCTTACGAGCAGTACTTC.

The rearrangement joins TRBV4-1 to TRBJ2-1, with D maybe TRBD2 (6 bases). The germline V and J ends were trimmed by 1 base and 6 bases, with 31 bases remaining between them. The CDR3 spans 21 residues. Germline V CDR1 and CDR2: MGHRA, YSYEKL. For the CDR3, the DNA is TGCGCCAGCAGCCAAGGAGCCCTAGCGAAGATGCGTTCTCCTTTGATCAATGAGCAGTTCTTC. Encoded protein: CASSQGALAKMRSPLINEQFF.

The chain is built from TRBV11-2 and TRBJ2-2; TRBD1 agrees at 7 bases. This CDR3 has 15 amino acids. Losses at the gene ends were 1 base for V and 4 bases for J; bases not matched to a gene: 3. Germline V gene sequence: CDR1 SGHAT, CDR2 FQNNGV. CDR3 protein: CASSLGDRPTGELFF. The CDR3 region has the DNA TGTGCCAGCAGCTTAGGGGACAGACCCACCGGGGAGCTGTTTTTT.

The CDR3: CASSELPAGVPDTQYF. The CDR3 bases are TGTGCCAGCAGTGAGCTTCCAGCGGGAGTGCCAGATACGCAGTATTTT. V is TRBV6-4 and J is TRBJ2-3; 8 nucleotides line up with TRBD2. The CDR3 consists of 16 residues. Germline V lookup: CDR1 MRHNA, CDR2 SNTAGT. V trimming: 3 bases; J trimming: 4 bases; junction bases outside the gene matches: 9.

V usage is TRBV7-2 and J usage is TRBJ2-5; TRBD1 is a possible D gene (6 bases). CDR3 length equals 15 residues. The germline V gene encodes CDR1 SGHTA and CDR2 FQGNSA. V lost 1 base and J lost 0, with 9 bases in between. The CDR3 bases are TGTGCCAGCAGCTTAGGAGACAGGAACCAAGAGACCCAGTACTTC. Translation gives CASSLGDRNQETQYF.

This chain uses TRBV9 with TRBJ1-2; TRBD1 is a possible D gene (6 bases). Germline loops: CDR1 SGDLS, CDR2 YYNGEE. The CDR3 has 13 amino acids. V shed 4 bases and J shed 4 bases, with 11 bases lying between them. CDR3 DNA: TGTGCCAGCAGCAGGACAGCCCTCTATGGCTACACCTTC. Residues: CASSRTALYGYTF.